Below, 27 T cell receptor beta chains from the same sample are listed, as sequenced in a study of blood T cell repertoires in COVID-19. Method: immunoSEQ multiplex PCR; TCRdb's copy keeps in-frame clones and lacks some. The table lists around 150,000 clones, around 93% of them singletons. Sequenced input: peripheral blood. The receptors come from a woman in her 50s with acute or convalescent COVID-19.

This chain links TRBV29-1 with TRBJ1-2; D is possibly TRBD1 (6 bases). V was pared by 6 bases and J by 6 bases, with 8 bases between. This CDR3 is built from 10 residues. From germline, CDR1 is SQVTM and CDR2 ANQGSEA. CDR3 nucleotides: TGCAGCGTGTCAGGGGATGGCTACACCTTC. It yields the protein CSVSGDGYTF.

The chain couples TRBV27 to TRBJ2-7; 8 positions match TRBD1. J was trimmed by 4 bases and V by 5 bases; bases with no gene match: 7. The CDR3 totals 14 residues. CDR1 is MNHEY and CDR2 is SMNVEV in the germline V gene (reference sequence). The CDR3 here is CASSPGDRLYEQYF. CDR3 sequence (DNA): TGTGCCAGCAGTCCTGGGGACAGGCTATACGAGCAGTACTTC.

This clone was observed a single time. V is TRBV10-3 and J is TRBJ1-1, with 7 bases that match TRBD1. CDR1 and CDR2 from the germline V gene are ENHRY and SYGVKD. V lost 2 bases to trimming and J lost 4 bases; unmatched junction nucleotides: 7. This CDR3 is built from 15 residues. CDR3: CAISEAGTESTEAFF. CDR3 DNA: TGTGCCATCAGTGAGGCGGGGACAGAGAGCACTGAAGCTTTCTTT.

This chain uses TRBV24-1 with TRBJ1-5; 7 nucleotides match TRBD1. Trimming took 10 bases from V and 0 from J; bases not matched to a gene: 5. The CDR3 is 14 amino acids. Germline CDR1 reads KGHDR; CDR2 reads SFDVKD. CDR3 sequence reads: CATSDRHSNQPQHF. The CDR3 nucleotides are TGTGCCACTTCGGACAGGCATAGCAATCAGCCCCAGCATTTT.

In DNA, the CDR3 is TGTGCCAGCAGCATCGGAGGAAACAATCAGCCCCAGCATTTT. Amino acid sequence: CASSIGGNNQPQHF. J is TRBJ1-5 and V is TRBV13; no clear D. Germline CDR1 PRHDT, CDR2 FYEKMQ (reference sequence). V gave up 5 bases and J gave up 3 bases, with 11 bases separating them. The CDR3 extends over 14 amino acids.

V usage is TRBV5-1 and J usage is TRBJ1-1; D unclear. The CDR3 runs to 12 residues. The germline V gene encodes CDR1 SGHRS and CDR2 YFSETQ. The V gene lost 1 base and the J gene lost 7 bases, with 8 bases spanning the gap. CDR3 region: CASSLNRGEAFF. CDR3 coding DNA: TGCGCCAGCAGCTTGAATAGAGGTGAAGCTTTCTTT.

This clone was detected only once. The rearrangement uses TRBV7-9 and TRBJ1-1, with D tentatively TRBD1 (5 bases). The CDR3 contains 14 residues. V lost 5 bases and J 4 bases, leaving 14 bases between the germline ends. Per the germline V gene, CDR1 is SEHNR and CDR2 is FQNEAQ (reference sequence). The CDR3 here is CASSPAGRLTEAFF. The CDR3 nucleotides are TGTGCCAGCAGCCCTGCGGGACGTCTCACTGAAGCTTTCTTT.

V gene TRBV2 combines with J gene TRBJ1-1; 9 bases line up with TRBD1. This CDR3 is built from 13 residues. V was pared by 5 bases and J by 5 bases, with 3 bases of the junction left unmatched. Germline-derived CDR1 and CDR2 are SNHLY and FYNNEI. The CDR3 protein is CASSRDRDTEAFF. DNA for the CDR3: TGTGCCAGCAGTAGGGACAGGGATACTGAAGCTTTCTTT.

The CDR3 loop is CSASVGVYGYTF. CDR3 nucleotide sequence: TGCAGTGCTAGTGTAGGGGTCTATGGCTACACCTTC. V gene TRBV20-1 combines with J gene TRBJ1-2, with D perhaps TRBD1 (5 bases). Between the trimmed V and J ends, which lost 3 bases and 4 bases, there was a span of 9 bases. This CDR3 region has 12 residues. Germline loops: CDR1 DFQATT, CDR2 SNEGSKA (reference sequence).

The V and J genes are TRBV5-6 and TRBJ1-3; 7 nucleotides match TRBD1. CDR3 size: 19 residues. V gave up 4 bases and J gave up 0 bases; unmatched junction bases: 16. Germline assignment: CDR1 SGHDT and CDR2 YYEEEE. CDR3 region: CASSLFLPGQTFSGNTIYF. The CDR3 DNA reads as TGTGCCAGCAGCCTATTCCTTCCGGGACAGACTTTCTCTGGAAACACCATATATTTT.

This clone was recorded a few times. The genes are TRBV19 and TRBJ2-3; TRBD1 aligns across 8 bases. After removal of 3 bases from V and 4 bases from J, the junction contained 6 bases not matched to a gene. The CDR3 has 15 amino acids. Looked up from germline, CDR1 is LNHDA and CDR2 is SQIVND (reference sequence). The CDR3 bases are TGTGCCAGTAGTATTCAAGGGACAGGAGCAGATACGCAGTATTTT. Encoded protein: CASSIQGTGADTQYF.

The genes are TRBV7-9 and TRBJ1-4; maybe TRBD1 (5 bases). The V and J ends lost 2 bases and 3 bases respectively, with 13 bases between them. Per germline, CDR1 SEHNR and CDR2 FQNEAQ (reference sequence). This CDR3 is 16 amino acids long. CDR3 residues: CASSLMGGTSNEKLFF. CDR3 nucleotides: TGTGCCAGCAGCTTAATGGGGGGGACCTCTAATGAAAAACTGTTTTTT.

This chain links TRBV20-1 with TRBJ1-5; no reliable D call. Trimming removed 5 bases at V and 8 bases at J, with 7 bases between. The CDR3 totals 10 residues. Germline lookup yields CDR1 DFQATT and CDR2 SNEGSKA (reference sequence). The CDR3 nucleotides read TGCAGTGCTGGTCGCGAGCCCCAGCATTTT. Its translation is CSAGREPQHF.

The V and J genes are TRBV24-1 and TRBJ1-1; 7 bases align to TRBD1. Looked up from germline, CDR1 is KGHDR and CDR2 is SFDVKD. The CDR3 spans 18 residues. V lost 9 bases, J lost 0 bases, and 18 bases stayed unmatched. The CDR3 region is CATLLKQGICSMNTEAFF. The CDR3 DNA is TGTGCCACCCTACTAAAACAGGGGATTTGTAGCATGAACACTGAAGCTTTCTTT.

V is TRBV4-2 and J is TRBJ1-5; possibly TRBD1 for D (6 bases). Germline CDR1 and CDR2: LGHNA and YNFKEQ. The CDR3 has 16 amino acids. V was pared by 1 base and J by 5 bases, with 15 bases between. In DNA form, the CDR3 reads TGTGCCAGCAGCCAAGCCGGCACCAGGGGTGATCAGCCCCAGCATTTT. It encodes CASSQAGTRGDQPQHF.

The chain links TRBV7-9 to TRBJ1-2; TRBD1 might be the D (6 bases). V was trimmed by 0 bases and J by 2 bases, leaving 13 bases between them. Germline V gives CDR1 SEHNR, CDR2 FQNEAQ (reference sequence). This CDR3 has 16 amino acids. The chain's CDR3 is CASSLAPTGSNYGYTF. In nucleotides, the CDR3 is TGTGCCAGCAGCTTAGCGCCTACAGGGTCCAACTATGGCTACACCTTC.

This chain uses TRBV23-1 with TRBJ1-2; TRBD1 matches at 7 bases. TRBV23-1 is designated an ORF whose function remains uncertain. The length of the CDR3 is 14 residues. With 4 bases clipped from V and 3 bases from J, the junction kept 5 bases outside the gene matches. The CDR3 nucleotides read TGCGCCAGCAGTCGGTCACAGGGGCACTATGGCTACACCTTC. Translation gives CASSRSQGHYGYTF.

With regard to this clone: One end of the junction does not line up with germline, which may come from a read error. The chain uses TRBV10-3 and TRBJ2-2; 7 bases agree with TRBD1. CDR1 is ENHRY and CDR2 is SYGVKD in the germline V gene. The CDR3 has 18 residues. DNA of the CDR3: TGTGCCATCAGTTCACAGGGGTCAGGACATCACACCACCGGAGAGCTGTTTTTT. Its translation is CAISSQGSGHHTTGELFF.

In its sample, this clone was seen once. The chain recombines TRBV15 with TRBJ2-1, with TRBD1 matching over 8 bases. CDR1 and CDR2 (germline): LNHNV, YYDKDF (reference sequence). This CDR3 contains 16 residues. J gave up 6 bases and V 1 base, and 8 bases lay outside the gene matches. The DNA of the CDR3 is TGTGCCACCAGCAGAGGCGAATCAGGGGGCTTCAATGAGCAGTTCTTC. Amino acids: CATSRGESGGFNEQFF.

The chain combines TRBV28 with TRBJ1-6, with no clear D. Trimming left V 5 bases short and J 8 bases short, with 7 bases between. CDR1 is MDHEN, CDR2 SYDVKM, per germline. The CDR3 spans 12 residues. Written as DNA, the CDR3 is TGTGCCAGCAGTATCCCTGATTCACCCCTCCACTTT. It codes for CASSIPDSPLHF. The full variable domain, in which reference TRBV28 and TRBJ1-6 provide the parts outside the CDR3, is DVKVTQSSRYLVKRTGEKVFLECVQDMDHENMFWYRQDPGLGLRLIYFSYDVKMKEKGDIPEGYSVSREKKERFSLILESASTNQTSMYLCASSIPDSPLHFGNGTRLTVT.

On this clone itself: Within the sample, other DNA sequences also encode this same CDR3. This chain links TRBV7-3 with TRBJ2-3; D possibly corresponds to TRBD2 (6 bases). Germline values: CDR1 SGHTA, CDR2 FQGTGA. This CDR3 contains 14 residues. V was trimmed by 3 bases and J by 1 base, leaving 8 bases between them. The CDR3 nucleotides are TGTGCCAGCAGCTTCTCGGGGGGCACAGATACGCAGTATTTT. The encoded protein is CASSFSGGTDTQYF.

The genes are TRBV3-1 (or the pseudogene TRBV3-2) and TRBJ1-4, with a weak D call TRBD1 (5 bases). In germline, CDR1 is LGHDT, CDR2 YNNKEL (reference sequence). The V end was cut by 4 bases, the J end by 1 base, with 16 bases between. The CDR3 sequence is 17 residues long. CDR3 region: CASSPYWQGITNEKLFF. Written as DNA, the CDR3 is TGTGCCAGCAGCCCGTACTGGCAGGGTATAACTAATGAAAAACTGTTTTTT.

This chain uses TRBV7-2 with TRBJ2-7; 12 bases fit TRBD1. CDR1 is SGHTA, CDR2 FQGNSA, per germline. J lost 6 bases, V lost 5 bases, and 5 bases had no gene match. This CDR3 is built from 14 residues. CDR3 region: CASSRGQGAFEQYF. CDR3 bases: TGTGCCAGCAGCAGGGGACAGGGGGCGTTCGAGCAGTACTTC.

This chain uses TRBV30 with TRBJ2-1, with 7 bases that match TRBD1. J lost 5 bases, V lost 5 bases, and 6 bases had no gene match. The CDR3 loop spans 13 amino acids. The germline V gene encodes CDR1 GTSNPN and CDR2 SVGIG (reference sequence). CDR3 residues: CAWAQGVHNEQFF. The CDR3 DNA reads as TGTGCCTGGGCCCAGGGGGTGCACAATGAGCAGTTCTTC.

V is TRBV4-3 and J is TRBJ1-4; no reliable D call. Germline CDR1 LGHNA, CDR2 YSLEER. Between the trimmed V and J ends, which lost 0 bases and 4 bases, there was a span of 12 bases. CDR3 length: 16 amino acids. The CDR3 nucleotides read TGCGCCAGCAGCCAAGATCTTCCACAGATTAATGAAAAACTGTTTTTT. It codes for CASSQDLPQINEKLFF.

The chain joins TRBV9 to TRBJ1-3; D gene unclear. Germline V gene sequence: CDR1 SGDLS, CDR2 YYNGEE. The V end lost 0 bases, the J end lost 0 bases, and 16 bases lay between the germline ends. There are 18 residues in the CDR3. CDR3 DNA: TGTGCCAGCAGCGTAGTTCCCACCCCGGTTATCTCTGGAAACACCATATATTTT. Protein product: CASSVVPTPVISGNTIYF. Combining the CDR3 with reference TRBV9 and TRBJ1-3 gives the whole variable domain DSGVTQTPKHLITATGQRVTLRCSPRSGDLSVYWYQQSLDQGLQFLIQYYNGEERAKGNILERFSAQQFPDLHSELNLSSLELGDSALYFCASSVVPTPVISGNTIYFGEGSWLTVV.

The chain links TRBV10-2 to TRBJ2-7, with a tentative D call TRBD2 (7 bases). V lost 11 bases, J lost 4 bases, and 18 bases lay in between. CDR1 is WSHSY, CDR2 SAAADI, per germline. The CDR3 length is 13 residues. The CDR3 is CASDPGGSYEQYF. The CDR3 DNA reads as TGCGCCTCCGACCCGGGGGGCTCTTACGAGCAGTACTTC.